A selection of T cell receptor beta chains follows, all from one sample in a study of blood T cell repertoires in COVID-19. Data came from immunoSEQ multiplex PCR; TCRdb stores just in-frame clones and leaves some out. The table has some 260,000 clones, 87% seen once; the top ten hold about 6.9%. Sequencing was done on a sample of PBMCs or T cells enriched from blood (not recorded which). The receptors originated from a woman aged 25 to 45 with acute COVID-19. Each CDR3 is given with its conserved first and last residue. D genes are given only for firm matches. Clone size, where shown, is once, few, many, or a class for clones that have expanded.

>NA|NA|TRBV29-1|TRBJ1-1
CSVGPRGTEAFF
TGCAGCGTTGGGCCCAGGGGCACTGAAGCTTTCTTT
>NA|NA|TRBV20-1|TRBJ1-5
CSASAGVNQPQHF
TGCAGTGCTAGTGCCGGGGTCAATCAGCCCCAGCATTTT
>NA|TRBD1|TRBV5-1|TRBJ1-4
CASSSTGGAGEKLFF
TGCGCCAGCAGCTCAACAGGGGGCGCCGGTGAAAAACTGTTTTTT
>NA|NA|TRBV28|TRBJ1-5
CASSLGGGLSNQPQHF
TGTGCCAGCAGTTTAGGTGGCGGACTTAGCAATCAGCCCCAGCATTTT
>NA|NA|TRBV19|TRBJ1-2
CASSTWGGADGYTF
TGTGCCAGTAGTACATGGGGGGGCGCTGATGGCTACACCTTC
>NA|TRBD2|TRBV5-4|TRBJ2-3
CASSFGPGGQTDTQYF
TGTGCCAGCAGCTTCGGCCCGGGGGGGCAGACAGATACGCAGTATTTT
>NA|NA|TRBV19|TRBJ2-6
CASSMGRGSGANVLTF
TGTGCCAGTAGTATGGGGCGGGGCTCTGGGGCCAACGTCCTGACTTTC
>once|TRBD1|TRBV7-9|TRBJ1-2
CASSLASGTGNRGYTF
TGTGCCAGCAGCTTAGCATCCGGGACAGGGAATAGAGGCTACACCTTC
>NA|TRBD1|TRBV5-6|TRBJ1-6
CASSSRDRGSPLHF
TGTGCCAGCAGCTCACGGGACAGGGGTTCACCCCTCCACTTT
>NA|NA|TRBV12-3/TRBV12-4|TRBJ1-2
CASSFPSGGYTF
TGTGCCAGCAGTTTCCCTTCGGGTGGCTACACCTTC
>NA|NA|TRBV6-1|TRBJ2-1
CASSEAWGARLIHNEQFF
TGTGCCAGCAGTGAAGCCTGGGGAGCCAGACTGATCCACAATGAGCAGTTCTTC
>NA|TRBD2|TRBV6-2/TRBV6-3|TRBJ2-3
CASSFRGLAGTGSSTDTQYF
TGTGCCAGCAGTTTCCGCGGACTAGCGGGGACGGGATCTAGCACAGATACGCAGTATTTT
>NA|TRBD2|TRBV2|TRBJ2-3
CASRVVAGGAGHTQYF
TGTGCCAGCAGGGTCGTTGCGGGGGGGGCAGGACATACGCAGTATTTT
>NA|NA|TRBV6-1|TRBJ1-6
CASSEDGGLDNSPLHF
TGTGCCAGCAGTGAAGACGGGGGGTTGGATAATTCACCCCTCCACTTT
>NA|TRBD1|TRBV16|TRBJ1-4
CASSRQGADEKLFF
TGTGCCAGCAGCCGACAGGGTGCAGATGAAAAACTGTTTTTT
>NA|NA|TRBV7-3|TRBJ2-2
CASSLTGVGTGELFF
TGTGCCAGCAGCTTAACAGGGGTGGGCACCGGGGAGCTGTTTTTT
>few|NA|TRBV3-1/TRBV3-2|TRBJ1-6
CASSPEWSSDSPLHF
TGTGCCAGCAGCCCAGAGTGGAGTTCGGATTCACCCCTCCACTTT
>NA|TRBD2|TRBV7-3|TRBJ2-1
CASSILAGDFNEQFF
TGTGCCAGCAGCATATTAGCGGGAGACTTCAATGAGCAGTTCTTC
>NA|NA|TRBV20-1|TRBJ2-2
CSASGPGELFF
TGCAGTGCTAGTGGGCCCGGGGAGCTGTTTTTT
>NA|NA|TRBV29-1|TRBJ1-2
CSVAEGLHYGYTF
TGCAGCGTTGCGGAGGGGCTTCACTATGGCTACACCTTC
>NA|TRBD2|TRBV6-2/TRBV6-3|TRBJ2-3
CASSYSGTSGRAGTDTQYF
TGTGCCAGCAGTTACTCGGGGACTAGCGGGAGAGCCGGCACAGATACGCAGTATTTT
>NA|NA|TRBV6-2/TRBV6-3|TRBJ2-7
CASSRGEQYF
TGTGCCAGCAGCCGAGGGGAGCAGTACTTC
>NA|TRBD2|TRBV24-1|TRBJ2-7
CATSGGAGGVSDEQYF
TGTGCCACCAGTGGGGGAGCGGGGGGGGTGTCAGACGAGCAGTACTTC
>NA|NA|TRBV19|TRBJ1-1
CASSTQGKVTDEAFF
TGTGCCAGTAGTACCCAAGGGAAAGTGACAGATGAAGCTTTCTTT